A selection of T cell receptor beta chains follows, all from one sample in a study of identical twins. Using its own MiXCR run on the 5' RACE reads, TCRdb lists one record per CDR3 protein. This table has 600,000 to 700,000 distinct CDR3 sequences, around 20% appearing once. These data also formed part of another study, on T cells expressing NK-cell markers.

Sequenced material: PBMCs. The receptors were sampled from a woman under 30 in good health. Both conserved end residues are part of each CDR3. D genes are given only for firm matches. Not all rows give a size; the values are once, few, many and, for expanded clones, a class.

j_call | clone_size | d_call | v_call | cdr3_aa | cdr3_nt
TRBJ2-7 | few | TRBD2 | TRBV5-1 | CASSLDLGLAGMAYEQYF | TGCGCCAGCAGCTTGGATCTGGGACTAGCGGGTATGGCCTACGAGCAGTACTTC
TRBJ2-3 | NA | NA | TRBV5-1 | CASSFVGGTDTQYF | TGCGCCAGCAGCTTCGTCGGTGGCACAGATACGCAGTATTTT
TRBJ2-3 | few | NA | TRBV20-1 | CSARRNGAGTDTQYF | TGCAGTGCTAGGAGAAATGGGGCCGGGACAGATACGCAGTATTTT
TRBJ2-7 | few | TRBD2 | TRBV20-1 | CSATPLAGGYEQYF | TGCAGTGCTACTCCATTAGCGGGTGGCTACGAGCAGTACTTC
TRBJ1-5 | few | NA | TRBV6-1 | CASSRGSEQPQHF | TGTGCCAGCAGCCGGGGGTCAGAACAGCCCCAGCATTTT
TRBJ2-7 | NA | NA | TRBV5-1 | CASSLVQGSDEQYF | TGCGCCAGCAGCTTGGTTCAGGGATCGGACGAGCAGTACTTC
TRBJ2-7 | many | NA | TRBV10-1 | CASSVRTDYEQYF | TGCGCCAGCAGTGTGAGAACGGACTACGAGCAGTACTTC
TRBJ2-3 | once | TRBD1 | TRBV10-3 | CAITGAGGGQGTDTQYF | TGTGCCATCACCGGGGCCGGCGGGGGACAGGGGACAGATACGCAGTATTTT
TRBJ2-7 | few | NA | TRBV6-1 | CASRFDRAPYEQYF | TGTGCCAGCAGGTTCGACAGAGCCCCCTACGAGCAGTACTTC
TRBJ2-7 | NA | NA | TRBV20-1 | CSASSSGQYF | TGCAGTGCATCGTCGTCGGGGCAGTACTTC
TRBJ2-3 | many | TRBD2 | TRBV5-1 | CASRPPGLATVVQYF | TGCGCCAGCAGGCCCCCGGGACTAGCCACTGTGGTGCAGTATTTT
TRBJ2-3 | NA | NA | TRBV6-2/TRBV6-3 | CASMVLSDTQYF | TGTGCCAGCATGGTTTTATCAGATACGCAGTATTTT
TRBJ2-5 | few | TRBD2 | TRBV12-3/TRBV12-4 | CASSCPPEKRGAGYQETQYF | TGTGCCAGCAGTTGCCCCCCAGAGAAGCGGGGGGCAGGGTATCAAGAGACCCAGTACTTC
TRBJ1-6 | few | NA | TRBV5-1 | CASSLARPLDSPLHF | TGCGCCAGCAGCTTGGCACGTCCTTTGGATTCACCCCTCCACTTT
TRBJ2-1 | many | NA | TRBV7-2 | CASSFIGGEQFF | TGTGCCAGCAGCTTTATCGGCGGTGAGCAGTTCTTC
TRBJ2-1 | many | TRBD2 | TRBV20-1 | CSARDLAGGNEQFF | TGCAGTGCTAGGGATTTAGCGGGAGGCAATGAGCAGTTCTTC
TRBJ1-2 | NA | NA | TRBV7-9 | CASSLAGQLNYGYTF | TGTGCCAGCAGCTTAGCGGGGCAGCTTAACTATGGCTACACCTTC
TRBJ2-3 | few | NA | TRBV10-3 | CAISDKGSTDTQYF | TGTGCCATCAGTGATAAAGGGTCCACAGATACGCAGTATTTT
TRBJ2-7 | NA | TRBD2 | TRBV19 | CASSPLADSYEQYF | TGTGCCAGTAGCCCACTAGCGGATTCCTACGAGCAGTACTTC
TRBJ2-1 | few | TRBD2 | TRBV20-1 | CSAVDGRNEQFF | TGCAGTGCAGTGGACGGGAGGAATGAGCAGTTCTTC
TRBJ2-3 | NA | NA | TRBV6-5 | CASTDPGGRGYF | TGTGCCAGCACCGATCCAGGGGGGAGGGGGTATTTT
TRBJ1-1 | NA | NA | TRBV20-1 | CSAPIGTANTEAFF | TGCAGTGCCCCCATTGGTACTGCGAACACTGAAGCTTTCTTT
TRBJ2-3 | many | TRBD2 | TRBV20-1 | CSVAAGVGDTQYF | TGCAGTGTCGCAGCGGGAGTCGGGGATACGCAGTATTTT
TRBJ1-2 | NA | NA | TRBV10-3 | CAISESTQVIRYTF | TGTGCCATCAGTGAGTCGACACAGGTTATCCGCTACACCTTC
TRBJ2-1 | few | TRBD2 | TRBV20-1 | CSARLAGGYEQFF | TGCAGTGCTAGGCTAGCGGGAGGGTATGAGCAGTTCTTC
TRBJ1-1 | NA | NA | TRBV2 | CASSAMNTEAFF | TGTGCCAGCAGCGCAATGAACACTGAAGCTTTCTTT
TRBJ2-7 | NA | NA | TRBV5-1 | CASSFAGVNEQYF | TGCGCCAGCAGCTTTGCAGGGGTCAACGAGCAGTACTTC
TRBJ2-1 | many | TRBD2 | TRBV4-3 | CASSPIRTSGRNEQFF | TGCGCCAGCAGCCCAATTCGGACTAGCGGGAGAAATGAGCAGTTCTTC
TRBJ1-5 | many | NA | TRBV12-3/TRBV12-4 | CASSLWASNQPQHF | TGTGCCAGCAGTTTGTGGGCTAGCAATCAGCCCCAGCATTTT
TRBJ1-5 | many | NA | TRBV20-1 | CSVKQGSRNQPQHF | TGCAGTGTTAAACAGGGTTCGCGCAATCAGCCCCAGCATTTT
TRBJ1-6 | NA | NA | TRBV7-9 | CASRYGDSPLHF | TGTGCCAGCAGATATGGGGATTCACCCCTCCACTTT
TRBJ2-7 | NA | NA | TRBV7-9 | CASSEQPPQVSYEQYF | TGTGCCAGCAGCGAACAGCCACCTCAGGTATCCTACGAGCAGTACTTC
TRBJ2-2 | few | TRBD2 | TRBV29-1 | CSVAGGGPNTGELFF | TGCAGCGTTGCGGGCGGGGGACCGAACACCGGGGAGCTGTTTTTT
TRBJ2-1 | many | NA | TRBV20-1 | CSARPRGNPVGDEQFF | TGCAGTGCTAGACCCCGGGGGAATCCCGTCGGCGATGAGCAGTTCTTC
TRBJ1-2 | NA | NA | TRBV12-3/TRBV12-4 | CASTPTGRMNYGYTF | TGTGCCAGCACCCCTACGGGACGGATGAACTATGGCTACACCTTC
TRBJ2-2 | NA | NA | TRBV18 | CASSHGQRTGELFF | TGTGCCAGCTCACACGGACAGCGCACCGGGGAGCTGTTTTTT
TRBJ2-1 | NA | TRBD2 | TRBV6-1 | CASSGTSGGDNEQFF | TGTGCCAGCAGTGGTACTAGCGGGGGAGACAATGAGCAGTTCTTC
TRBJ2-7 | many | TRBD2 | TRBV20-1 | CSARPGGPSYEQYF | TGCAGTGCTCGCCCGGGGGGGCCGTCCTACGAGCAGTACTTC
TRBJ2-2 | few | NA | TRBV7-2 | CASSLGLYSNTGELFF | TGTGCCAGCAGCTTAGGGCTATATTCGAACACCGGGGAGCTGTTTTTT
TRBJ2-2 | many | NA | TRBV6-2/TRBV6-3 | CASRGFVNTGELFF | TGTGCCAGCCGGGGGTTTGTGAACACCGGGGAGCTGTTTTTT
TRBJ1-1 | NA | NA | TRBV5-6 | CASSFLDGTAFF | TGTGCCAGCAGCTTTTTGGACGGGACGGCTTTCTTT
TRBJ2-4 | few | NA | TRBV9 | CASSPRSEAKNIQYF | TGTGCCAGCAGCCCCCGTTCCGAGGCCAAAAACATTCAGTACTTC
TRBJ1-1 | NA | NA | TRBV13 | CASSASVTGTEAFF | TGTGCCAGCAGCGCAAGTGTCACCGGAACTGAAGCTTTCTTT